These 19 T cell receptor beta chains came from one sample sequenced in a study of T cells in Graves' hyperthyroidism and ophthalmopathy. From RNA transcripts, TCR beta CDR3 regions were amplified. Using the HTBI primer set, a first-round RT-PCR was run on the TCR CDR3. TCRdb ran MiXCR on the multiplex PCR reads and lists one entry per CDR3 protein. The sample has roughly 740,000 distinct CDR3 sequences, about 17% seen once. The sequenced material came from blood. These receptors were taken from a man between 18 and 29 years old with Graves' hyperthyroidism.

The CDR3 loop is CASSELAASDTEAFF. DNA for the CDR3: TGTGCCAGCAGTGAACTGGCAGCGTCGGACACTGAAGCTTTCTTT. The chain recombines TRBV6-1 with TRBJ1-1; D not resolved. Per the germline V gene, CDR1 is MNHNS and CDR2 is SASEGT. The CDR3 has 15 residues. The ends were cut back, 2 bases at V and 3 bases at J, with 13 bases in the middle.

The chain's CDR3 is CSAKREVVDTQYF. The CDR3 DNA sequence: TGCAGTGCGAAGCGGGAGGTGGTAGATACGCAGTATTTT. This chain uses TRBV20-1 with TRBJ2-3; 9 bases align to TRBD2. CDR1 is DFQATT, CDR2 SNEGSKA, per germline (reference sequence). V shed 6 bases, J shed 5 bases, and the junction held 6 bases outside the gene matches. CDR3 length: 13 amino acids.

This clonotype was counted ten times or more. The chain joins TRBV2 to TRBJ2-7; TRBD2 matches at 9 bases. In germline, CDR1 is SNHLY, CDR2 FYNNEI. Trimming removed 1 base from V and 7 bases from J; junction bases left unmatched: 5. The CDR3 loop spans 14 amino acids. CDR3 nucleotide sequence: TGTGCCAGCAGTGAAGTAGCGGGAGCGAGGGAGCAGTACTTC. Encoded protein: CASSEVAGAREQYF. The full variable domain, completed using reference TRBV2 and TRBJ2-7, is EPEVTQTPSHQVTQMGQEVILRCVPISNHLYFYWYRQILGQKVEFLVSFYNNEISEKSEIFDDQFSVERPDGSNFTLKIRSTKLEDSAMYFCASSEVAGAREQYFGPGTRLTVT.

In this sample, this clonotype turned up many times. The CDR3 is CASSLDAEGYEQYF. The CDR3 DNA is TGTGCCAGCAGCTTAGACGCTGAGGGCTACGAGCAGTACTTC. V gene TRBV11-3 combines with J gene TRBJ2-7; weak D call: TRBD2 (5 bases). V dropped 0 bases and J dropped 3 bases, with 9 bases sitting between them. CDR3 length: 14 residues. Per germline, CDR1 SGHNT and CDR2 YENEEA.

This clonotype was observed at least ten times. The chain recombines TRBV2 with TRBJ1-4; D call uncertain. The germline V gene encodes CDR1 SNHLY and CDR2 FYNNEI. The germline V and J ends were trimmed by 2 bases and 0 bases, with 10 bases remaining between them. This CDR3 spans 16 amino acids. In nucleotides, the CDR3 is TGTGCCAGCAGTGAACCGGACGGCGCAACTAATGAAAAACTGTTTTTT. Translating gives CASSEPDGATNEKLFF.

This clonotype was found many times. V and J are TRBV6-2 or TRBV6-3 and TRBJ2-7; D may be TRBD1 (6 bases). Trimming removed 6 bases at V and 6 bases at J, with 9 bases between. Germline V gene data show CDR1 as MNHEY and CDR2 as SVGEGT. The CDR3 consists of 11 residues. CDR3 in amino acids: CASRGRGEQYF. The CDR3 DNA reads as TGTGCCAGCAGGGGCAGGGGCGAGCAGTACTTC.

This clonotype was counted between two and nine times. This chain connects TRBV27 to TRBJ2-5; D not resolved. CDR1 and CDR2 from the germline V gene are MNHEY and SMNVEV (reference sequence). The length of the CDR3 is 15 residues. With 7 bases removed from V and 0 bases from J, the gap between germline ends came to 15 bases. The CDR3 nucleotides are TGTGCCAGCACTCGTTATTCCCGGGACCAAGAGACCCAGTACTTC. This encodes CASTRYSRDQETQYF.

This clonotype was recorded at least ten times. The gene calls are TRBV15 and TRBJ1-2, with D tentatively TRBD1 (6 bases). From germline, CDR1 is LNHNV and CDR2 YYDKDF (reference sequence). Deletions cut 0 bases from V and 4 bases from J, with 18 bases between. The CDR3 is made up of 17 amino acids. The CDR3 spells CATSRDRVGGASYGYTF. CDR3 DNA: TGTGCCACCAGCAGAGATCGGGTAGGGGGGGCGAGCTATGGCTACACCTTC.

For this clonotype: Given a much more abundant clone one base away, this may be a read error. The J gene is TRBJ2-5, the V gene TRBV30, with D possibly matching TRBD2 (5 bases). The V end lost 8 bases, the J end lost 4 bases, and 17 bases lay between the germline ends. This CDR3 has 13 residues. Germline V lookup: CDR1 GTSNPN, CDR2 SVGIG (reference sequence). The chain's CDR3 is CARNEGGRETQYF. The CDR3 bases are TGTGCCCGGAATGAGGGTGGAAGAGAGACCCAGTACTTC.

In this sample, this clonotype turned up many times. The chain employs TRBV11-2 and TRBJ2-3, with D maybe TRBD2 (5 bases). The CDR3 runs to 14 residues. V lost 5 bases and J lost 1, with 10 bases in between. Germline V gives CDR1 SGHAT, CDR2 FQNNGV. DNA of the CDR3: TGTGCCAGCAGCCGAGGGCCCCGCACAGATACGCAGTATTTT. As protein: CASSRGPRTDTQYF.

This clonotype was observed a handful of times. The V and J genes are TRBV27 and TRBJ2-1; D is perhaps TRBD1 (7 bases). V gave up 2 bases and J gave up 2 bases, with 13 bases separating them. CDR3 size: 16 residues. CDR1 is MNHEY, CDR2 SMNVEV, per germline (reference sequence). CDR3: CASSLRGRGTYNEQFF. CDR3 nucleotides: TGTGCCAGCAGTTTAAGGGGGCGGGGAACCTACAATGAGCAGTTCTTC.

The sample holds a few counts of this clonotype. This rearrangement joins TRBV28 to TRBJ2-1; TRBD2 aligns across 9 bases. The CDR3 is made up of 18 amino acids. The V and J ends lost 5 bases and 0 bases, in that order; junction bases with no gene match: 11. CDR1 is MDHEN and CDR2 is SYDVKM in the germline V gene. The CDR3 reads CASSPPGLAPNSYNEQFF. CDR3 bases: TGTGCCAGCAGTCCTCCGGGACTAGCACCCAACTCCTACAATGAGCAGTTCTTC.

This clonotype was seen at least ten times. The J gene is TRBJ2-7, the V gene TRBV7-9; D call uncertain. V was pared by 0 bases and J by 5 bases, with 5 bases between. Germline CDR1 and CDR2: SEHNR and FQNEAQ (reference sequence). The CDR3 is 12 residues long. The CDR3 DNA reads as TGTGCCAGCAGCTTAGCATCCGACGAGCAGTACTTC. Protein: CASSLASDEQYF.

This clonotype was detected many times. CDR3 sequence: CATSEPTSGGRDEQFF. The CDR3 DNA reads TGTGCCACCAGTGAGCCCACTAGCGGAGGGCGGGATGAGCAGTTCTTC. This sequence joins TRBV24-1 and TRBJ2-1; 8 bases map to TRBD2. Germline CDR1 and CDR2: KGHDR and SFDVKD. Trimming took 4 bases from V and 8 from J; bases not matched to a gene: 12. The CDR3 has 16 amino acids.

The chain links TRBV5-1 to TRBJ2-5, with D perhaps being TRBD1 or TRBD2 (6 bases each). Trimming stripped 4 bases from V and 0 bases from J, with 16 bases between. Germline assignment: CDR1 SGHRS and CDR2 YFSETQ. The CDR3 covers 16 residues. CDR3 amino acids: CASSPGATGYQETQYF. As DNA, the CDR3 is TGCGCCAGCAGCCCGGGGGCCACAGGGTACCAAGAGACCCAGTACTTC.

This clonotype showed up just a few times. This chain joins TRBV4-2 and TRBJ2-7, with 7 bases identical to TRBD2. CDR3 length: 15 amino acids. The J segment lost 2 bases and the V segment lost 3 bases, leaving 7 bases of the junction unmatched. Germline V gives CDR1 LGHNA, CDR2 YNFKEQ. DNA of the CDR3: TGTGCCAGCAGCCAGGGGGGGGAGAGGGCCTACGAGCAGTACTTC. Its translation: CASSQGGERAYEQYF.

The CDR3 DNA is TGTGCCAGCATTTCCTCTCAAAAAGCTTTCTTT. Translating it yields CASISSQKAFF. V usage is TRBV6-1 and J usage is TRBJ1-1; D call uncertain. V shed 7 bases and J shed 9 bases, with 12 bases lying between them. The germline CDR1 and CDR2 sequences are MNHNS and SASEGT. CDR3 size: 11 residues.

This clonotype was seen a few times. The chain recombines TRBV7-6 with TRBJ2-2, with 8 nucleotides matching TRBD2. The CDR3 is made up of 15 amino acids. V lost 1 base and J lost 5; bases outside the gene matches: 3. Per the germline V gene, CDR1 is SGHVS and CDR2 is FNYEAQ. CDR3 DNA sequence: TGTGCCAGCAGCTTAGAACTAGCGGAGACCGGGGAGCTGTTTTTT. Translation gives CASSLELAETGELFF.

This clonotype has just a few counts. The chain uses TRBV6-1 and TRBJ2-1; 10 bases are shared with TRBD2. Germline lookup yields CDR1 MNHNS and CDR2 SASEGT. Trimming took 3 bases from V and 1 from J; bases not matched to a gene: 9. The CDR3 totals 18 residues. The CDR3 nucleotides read TGTGCCAGCAGTGAGCAAGCGGGAGGGCCGGGGTCCTACAATGAGCAGTTCTTC. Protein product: CASSEQAGGPGSYNEQFF.